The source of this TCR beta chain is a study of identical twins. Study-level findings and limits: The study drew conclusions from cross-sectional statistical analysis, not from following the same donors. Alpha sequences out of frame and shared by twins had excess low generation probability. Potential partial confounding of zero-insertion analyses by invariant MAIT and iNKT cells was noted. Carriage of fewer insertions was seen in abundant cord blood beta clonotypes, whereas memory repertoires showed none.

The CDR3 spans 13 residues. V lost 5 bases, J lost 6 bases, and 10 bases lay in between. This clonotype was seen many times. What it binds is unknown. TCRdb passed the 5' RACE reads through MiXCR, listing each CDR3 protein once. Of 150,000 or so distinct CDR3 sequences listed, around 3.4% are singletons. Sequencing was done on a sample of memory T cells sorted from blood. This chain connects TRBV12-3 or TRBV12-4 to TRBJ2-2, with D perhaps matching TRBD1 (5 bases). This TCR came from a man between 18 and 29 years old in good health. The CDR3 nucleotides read TGTGCCAGCAGTATCTCCAGGGCCGGGGAGCTGTTTTTT. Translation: CASSISRAGELFF.